Shown below are 4 T cell receptor beta chains from a single sample sequenced in a study of CD8 T cells in Susac syndrome. A quantity of about 0.5 to 1 ug RNA underwent reverse transcription using random hexamers. TCRdb re-called the immunoSEQ multiplex PCR reads through MiXCR, storing one row per CDR3 protein. In the table there are 130,000 or so distinct CDR3 sequences, roughly 76% of which are singletons. Specimen: CD8+ T cells from PBMCs. Receptors were obtained from a human donor with multiple sclerosis.

The J gene is TRBJ2-2, the V gene TRBV7-2; D possibly corresponds to TRBD1 (5 bases). The V gene lost 5 bases and the J gene lost 4 bases, with 8 bases spanning the gap. Germline V gene data show CDR1 as SGHTA and CDR2 as FQGNSA. This CDR3 spans 13 amino acids. The CDR3 bases are TGTGCCAGCAGCCTTGACAGCACCGGGGAGCTGTTTTTT. This codes for CASSLDSTGELFF.

This clonotype has only a few counts. V and J are TRBV5-6 and TRBJ2-1, with TRBD1 matching 10 bases. Germline loops: CDR1 SGHDT, CDR2 YYEEEE. After removal of 4 bases from V and 8 bases from J, the junction contained 3 bases not matched to a gene. The CDR3 sequence is 13 residues long. CDR3 region: CASSPGTGDEQFF. CDR3 coding DNA: TGTGCCAGCAGCCCCGGGACAGGGGATGAGCAGTTCTTC.

Only a few counts were recorded for this clonotype. The rearrangement joins TRBV4-1 to TRBJ1-5; tentative D call: TRBD1 (6 bases). V shed 0 bases and J shed 7 bases, with 13 bases lying between them. CDR1 is MGHRA, CDR2 YSYEKL, per germline. The CDR3 sequence is 15 residues long. The DNA for the CDR3 is TGCGCCAGCAGCCAAGAACAGGGCGTACTCCAGCCCCAGCATTTT. It encodes CASSQEQGVLQPQHF.

V and J are TRBV19 and TRBJ1-5; possible D gene TRBD1, 6 bases. V was trimmed by 9 bases and J by 4 bases, leaving 16 bases between them. The CDR3 is made up of 14 amino acids. Germline values: CDR1 LNHDA, CDR2 SQIVND (reference sequence). The CDR3 protein is CASTVRDTNQPQHF. The CDR3 bases are TGTGCCAGCACCGTCCGGGACACTAATCAGCCCCAGCATTTT.